The entry below describes one T cell receptor (beta chain). Its target antigen remains unknown. No much larger clone exists at a distance of one base, and base qualities are not known. This sample includes further DNA sequences coding for the same CDR3. Clipping removes 1 base from V and 1 base from J, with 6 as the unmatched junction base count. CDR1 LGHNA and CDR2 YSLEER are derived from the germline V gene. Reading from cysteine to phenylalanine, the CDR3 counts 16 amino acids. Kept here is only the CDR3 DNA, which spans 48 bases and is read in frame from base 1. The data are from a study of shared T cell receptors in the human thymus (dated by TCRdb to 2020 to 2022). Turning to the overall study: The study investigated the way shared, self-reactive T-cell receptor alpha chains are produced in the human thymus.

The receptor library was made with the immunoSEQ multiplex PCR assay. This immuneACCESS table, as held by TCRdb, lists in-frame sequences with V and J called but not all clones. Of the missing ones, under half trace to an unresolved V gene in checked studies; the others have no known cause. The sample table lists 500,000 to 850,000 clones, 80% to 90% of them with a count of one. The ten most abundant clones make up approximately 0.0097% of the sample. These data also formed part of another study, on human thymus T cells. As noted in the second study: Donors were immunologically healthy infants undergoing open corrective cardiac surgery for congenital heart defects in Finland. Thymus tissue was collected as surgical resects that were removed during corrective cardiac surgery. Both the thymic and the peripheral blood repertoires appeared to show biased V and J gene segment usage. The related research found that thymic TCR repertoires overlapped highly between unrelated individuals. TCR alpha and beta repertoires from seven to nine infant thymus samples and four related peripheral blood samples were characterized in the study. Donor ages ranged from roughly 6 to 244 days, and the cohort comprised over five male and a couple of female infants. After being mechanically released from the tissue, thymocytes were kept at -70 degrees C in pellets of about 8.5-32 million cells. Genomic DNA was extracted from frozen cell pellets with a QIAsymphony instrument. The immunoSEQ multiplex PCR assay was used to amplify the TCRB and TCRAD loci from a standardized amount of quality-controlled genomic DNA. The amplicons covered the V(D)J region and were long enough to include the CDR3 and to identify the V and J genes. Amplicon sequencing was performed on an Illumina platform through the commercial immunoSEQ service. Corrections for primer bias and sequencing errors followed previously described methods, while TCRAD and TCRB definitions were based on the IMGT database. Repertoires were analysed with immunoSEQ Analyzer 3.0 and VDJTools, covering basic statistics, V/J segment usage, diversity estimates, rarefaction and pairwise overlap. Chao1, ChaoE, Efron-Thisted, Shannon and inverse Simpson indices were used to estimate diversity, which was also estimated on datasets down-sampled to the smallest sample. Repertoire overlap was determined by strict matching of CDR3 nucleotide sequence, V gene and J gene, and Jaccard-based multidimensional scaling clustering was applied. On average, thymus samples yielded about 810,000 unique TCRB clonotypes, whereas blood samples yielded 70,000 to 100,000.

Sequenced: thymocytes. The chain is made from TRBV4-3 and TRBJ1-1; 7 junctional bases match TRBD1. This receptor was obtained from a boy younger than two with a congenital heart defect. Donor details come from another sample of the same person, matched by shared clones. The sequence in DNA is TGCGCCAGCAGCCAAGTTTGGAAGGGGGCGAACACTGAAGCTTTCTTT. Its protein reads: CASSQVWKGANTEAFF.